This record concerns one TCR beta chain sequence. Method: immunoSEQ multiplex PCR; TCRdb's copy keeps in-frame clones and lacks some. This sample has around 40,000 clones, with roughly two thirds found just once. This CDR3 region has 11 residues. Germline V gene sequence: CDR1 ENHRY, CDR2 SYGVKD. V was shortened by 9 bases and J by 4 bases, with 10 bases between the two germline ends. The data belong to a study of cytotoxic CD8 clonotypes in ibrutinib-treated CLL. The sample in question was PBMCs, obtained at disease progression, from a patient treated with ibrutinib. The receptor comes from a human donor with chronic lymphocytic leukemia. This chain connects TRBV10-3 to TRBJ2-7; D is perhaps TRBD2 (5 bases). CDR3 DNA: TGTGCCATTGCGGAGGATTACGAGCAGTACTTC. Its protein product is CAIAEDYEQYF.